This T cell receptor (beta chain) was identified during a study of blood T cell repertoires in COVID-19. Overall study: Sources were T cells, B-cell-depleted T cells, or PBMCs; the material itself was cDNA or gDNA.

The V and J ends lost 2 bases and 3 bases, in that order; junction bases with no gene match: 3. Germline CDR1 is SGHNT and CDR2 is YENEEA. CDR3 length equals 14 residues. Using immunoSEQ multiplex PCR, the repertoire was profiled, and TCRdb retains in-frame clones only, with some absent. The sample includes 70,000 to 100,000 clones, around 89% seen only once; the top ten take 2.5% to 3.5%. In this sample, this clone turned up a few times. The sequencing sample was made of peripheral blood. The J gene is TRBJ1-1, the V gene TRBV11-3, with 7 nucleotides matching TRBD1. This receptor was obtained from a man aged 50-60 years with COVID-19, enrolled during active disease. CDR3 coding DNA: TGTGCCAGCAGCTTAACACAGGGGTACACTGAAGCTTTCTTT. Protein sequence: CASSLTQGYTEAFF.